These 28 T cell receptor beta chains share one sample of origin, sequenced in a study of shared clonotypes between healthy human individuals (dated by TCRdb to the early 2020s). Libraries were made using the immunoSEQ multiplex PCR assay. TCRdb took over this immuneACCESS table, retaining in-frame rearrangements with V and J assigned. Such tables are incomplete; in checked studies, under half of the missing clones stem from an unresolved V gene, and the remainder is unexplained. The sample table records around 100,000 clones; approximately 70% of these occur just once. The ten largest clones represent over 20% of the sample. The specimen sequenced was memory CD8+ T cells sorted from blood. This specimen's cell subset or site label, interpreted: CD45RO+ cells pooled with CCR7-negative TemRA cells. The receptors derive from a woman aged 30 to 39 in good health.

The sample holds a few counts of this clone. The chain links TRBV7-9 to TRBJ2-7, with TRBD2 matching 16 bases. V lost 4 bases, J lost 4 bases, and 7 bases stayed unmatched. CDR1 is SEHNR, CDR2 FQNEAQ, per germline (reference sequence). The CDR3 is 17 residues long. CDR3 residues: CASSSEGTSGRAYEQYF. CDR3 nucleotide sequence: TGTGCCAGCAGCTCAGAGGGGACTAGCGGGAGGGCTTACGAGCAGTACTTC.

The chain uses TRBV6-6 and TRBJ1-3; 9 positions match TRBD1. Looked up from germline, CDR1 is MNHNY and CDR2 is SVGAGI (reference sequence). The CDR3 is 15 residues long. Trimming took 2 bases from V and 7 from J; bases not matched to a gene: 6. This chain's CDR3 is CASSYPPDRGNTIYF. In DNA, the CDR3 is TGTGCCAGCAGTTACCCGCCCGACAGGGGGAACACCATATATTTT.

The chain couples TRBV28 to TRBJ2-7; D ambiguous. V was clipped by 10 bases and J by 3 bases, with 13 bases between them. There are 12 residues in the CDR3. Looked up from germline, CDR1 is MDHEN and CDR2 is SYDVKM. CDR3 sequence: CATGPLVYEQYF. The CDR3 DNA is TGTGCCACTGGACCCTTAGTCTACGAGCAGTACTTC.

J is TRBJ1-1 and V is TRBV28, with 7 bases identical to TRBD1. Trimming took 6 bases from V and 1 from J; bases not matched to a gene: 11. Germline values: CDR1 MDHEN, CDR2 SYDVKM. The CDR3 loop spans 16 amino acids. DNA for the CDR3: TGTGCCAGCAGAACGGACAGGACAGGTAGGAACACTGAAGCTTTCTTT. Translating gives CASRTDRTGRNTEAFF.

V is TRBV7-9 and J is TRBJ2-2; maybe TRBD2 (6 bases). V lost 5 bases and J lost 6, with 7 bases in between. The V gene's germline CDR1 is SEHNR and CDR2 FQNEAQ (reference sequence). CDR3 size: 12 residues. DNA of the CDR3: TGTGCCAGCAGCCGGGAGTCCGGGGAGCTGTTTTTT. Protein product: CASSRESGELFF.

The sample holds one count of this clone. The chain recombines TRBV28 with TRBJ2-7, with 12 bases identical to TRBD2. Germline assignment: CDR1 MDHEN and CDR2 SYDVKM. The CDR3 consists of 18 residues. V was pared by 7 bases and J by 5 bases, with 18 bases of the junction left unmatched. In DNA, the CDR3 is TGTGCCAGCATTGGGACTAGCGGGTCCTGGTGGGCAGTCCACGAGCAGTACTTC. Translation: CASIGTSGSWWAVHEQYF.

This clone was detected a few times. The rearrangement links TRBV27 to TRBJ1-2, with no clear D. Deletions cut 1 base from V and 8 bases from J, with 20 bases between. The length of the CDR3 is 16 residues. Germline CDR1 MNHEY, CDR2 SMNVEV (reference sequence). The CDR3 is CASSLLWGEGGRGYTF. In nucleotides, the CDR3 is TGTGCCAGCAGTTTATTATGGGGAGAGGGCGGACGAGGCTACACCTTC.

The chain uses TRBV6-6 and TRBJ2-7; D unclear. CDR3 size: 15 residues. V shed 2 bases and J shed 6 bases, with 17 bases lying between them. Germline-derived CDR1 and CDR2 are MNHNY and SVGAGI (reference sequence). The CDR3 protein is CASSYHSLTAREQYF. CDR3 in DNA: TGTGCCAGCAGTTACCACAGCTTGACCGCCCGCGAGCAGTACTTC.

CDR3 nucleotides: TGTGCCAGTAGTGCCGGGACTAGCGGGAGGACTATCACAGATACGCAGTATTTT. Residues: CASSAGTSGRTITDTQYF. V usage is TRBV19 and J usage is TRBJ2-3, with 15 bases identical to TRBD2. The CDR3 runs 18 residues. The germline V gene encodes CDR1 LNHDA and CDR2 SQIVND (reference sequence). The V gene end was trimmed by 5 bases and the J gene end by 2 bases; junction bases not matched to a gene: 8.

This chain uses TRBV2 with TRBJ2-7, with D perhaps matching TRBD1 (7 bases). The ends were cut back, 3 bases at V and 0 bases at J, with 15 bases in the middle. The CDR3 loop spans 16 amino acids. CDR1 is SNHLY, CDR2 FYNNEI, per germline. The CDR3 bases are TGTGCCAGCAGTGAGTTAGACAGGGAGGACTCCTACGAGCAGTACTTC. It encodes CASSELDREDSYEQYF.

The CDR3 here is CASSGGTSGYTNEQFF. CDR3 DNA sequence: TGTGCCAGCAGTGGGGGGACTAGCGGGTACACCAATGAGCAGTTCTTC. This chain uses TRBV2 with TRBJ2-1; 12 positions match TRBD2. With 4 bases clipped from V and 6 bases from J, the junction kept 7 bases outside the gene matches. The germline V gene has CDR1 SNHLY and CDR2 FYNNEI. This CDR3 is built from 16 residues.

V usage is TRBV5-1 and J usage is TRBJ2-1; 8 nucleotides align to TRBD2. This CDR3 is built from 15 residues. Looked up from germline, CDR1 is SGHRS and CDR2 is YFSETQ. The V and J ends lost 1 base and 2 bases, in that order; junction bases with no gene match: 2. CDR3 DNA: TGCGCCAGCAGCTTGTCGACTAGCGCCTACAATGAGCAGTTCTTC. Translation: CASSLSTSAYNEQFF. The full variable domain, its missing parts supplied by reference TRBV5-1 and TRBJ2-1, is KAGVTQTPRYLIKTRGQQVTLSCSPISGHRSVSWYQQTPGQGLQFLFEYFSETQRNKGNFPGRFSGRQFSNSRSEMNVSTLELGDSALYLCASSLSTSAYNEQFFGPGTRLTVL.

The rearrangement joins TRBV7-9 to TRBJ2-1, with D perhaps TRBD2 (5 bases). The V gene lost 2 bases and the J gene lost 1 base, with 9 bases spanning the gap. The CDR3 runs to 15 residues. Germline CDR1 is SEHNR and CDR2 is FQNEAQ (reference sequence). CDR3 DNA sequence: TGTGCCAGCAGCTTAAGCGGCCTTTCCTACAATGAGCAGTTCTTC. Translated, it gives CASSLSGLSYNEQFF.

This chain uses TRBV6-6 with TRBJ2-1; possibly TRBD2 for D (5 bases). Germline-derived CDR1 and CDR2 are MNHNY and SVGAGI (reference sequence). This CDR3 contains 13 residues. The V end lost 6 bases, the J end lost 6 bases, and 12 bases lay between the germline ends. Here the CDR3 DNA reads TGTGCCAGCAGCCCCGGACTTTCCAATGAGCAGTTCTTC. It yields the protein CASSPGLSNEQFF.

The table lists this clone with many counts. The genes are TRBV27 and TRBJ2-6; tentative D call: TRBD2 (6 bases). Germline V lookup: CDR1 MNHEY, CDR2 SMNVEV (reference sequence). The CDR3 consists of 16 residues. The V gene lost 2 bases and the J gene lost 0 bases, with 8 bases spanning the gap. The CDR3 is CASSLVGGSGANVLTF. The CDR3 nucleotides read TGTGCCAGCAGTTTAGTCGGGGGCTCTGGGGCCAACGTCCTGACTTTC.

The genes are TRBV11-2 and TRBJ2-2; no clear D gene. The CDR3 runs 13 residues. V was shortened by 2 bases and J by 5 bases, with 6 bases between the two germline ends. The germline CDR1 and CDR2 sequences are SGHAT and FQNNGV. CDR3 nucleotide sequence: TGTGCCAGCAGCTTATCCGAGACCGGGGAGCTGTTTTTT. Amino acids: CASSLSETGELFF.

This clone showed up just once. This rearrangement joins TRBV29-1 to TRBJ2-7, with 10 bases fitting TRBD2. From germline, CDR1 is SQVTM and CDR2 ANQGSEA. This CDR3 is built from 16 residues. The trim removed 7 bases at V and 2 bases at J, leaving 14 bases unmatched. This CDR3 reads CSAQTASGSPPYEQYF. The CDR3 nucleotides read TGCAGCGCCCAAACCGCTAGCGGGAGCCCCCCCTACGAGCAGTACTTC.

This chain links TRBV2 with TRBJ2-7; 10 positions match TRBD2. V was pared by 3 bases and J by 0 bases, with 11 bases of the junction left unmatched. This CDR3 has 18 amino acids. The germline V gene has CDR1 SNHLY and CDR2 FYNNEI. The CDR3 loop is CASSESFRASGSSYEQYF. For the CDR3, the DNA is TGTGCCAGCAGTGAGTCGTTTAGAGCTAGCGGGAGCTCCTACGAGCAGTACTTC.

Concerning this clone: A junction boundary mismatches the germline segment, possibly from a read error. The J gene is TRBJ2-7, the V gene TRBV6-6; D perhaps matches TRBD2 (6 bases). This CDR3 comprises 16 residues. Germline V gene data show CDR1 as MNHNY and CDR2 as SVGAGI (reference sequence). CDR3 amino acids: CAISAGLKTSSYEQYF. For the CDR3, the DNA is TGTGCCATCAGTGCGGGACTCAAAACCAGCTCCTACGAGCAGTACTTC.

This clone was counted once. This rearrangement joins TRBV4-2 to TRBJ2-3; D may be TRBD2 (5 bases). The V end lost 2 bases, the J end lost 0 bases, and 15 bases lay between the germline ends. Germline CDR1 reads LGHNA; CDR2 reads YNFKEQ. The CDR3 is 17 amino acids. CDR3 in DNA: TGTGCCAGCAGCCAACCGGATCTAGCAACTAGCACAGATACGCAGTATTTT. It translates to CASSQPDLATSTDTQYF.

This clone was seen just once. The DNA for the CDR3 is TGCGCCAGCAGCCAAGTTATCTCGGGTCAGTGGGAGCAGTACTTC. It is translated as CASSQVISGQWEQYF. The chain links TRBV4-1 to TRBJ2-7, with D unresolved. CDR1 and CDR2 (germline): MGHRA, YSYEKL. Trimming took off 1 base at V and 7 bases at J, with 17 bases between the two ends. CDR3 length equals 15 residues.

The V gene is TRBV25-1, the J gene TRBJ2-1, with D possibly matching TRBD2 (5 bases). This CDR3 is 12 amino acids long. The germline CDR1 and CDR2 sequences are MGHDK and SYGVNS. With 3 bases removed from V and 8 bases from J, the gap between germline ends came to 8 bases. Written as DNA, the CDR3 is TGTGCCAGCAGTGACCGGCGGGATGAGCAGTTCTTC. Its translation: CASSDRRDEQFF.

This clone has just a few counts. The chain links TRBV10-2 to TRBJ2-2; 8 bases map to TRBD1. CDR3 size: 14 residues. V lost 6 bases, J lost 6 bases, and 6 bases stayed unmatched. Germline lookup yields CDR1 WSHSY and CDR2 SAAADI. Written as DNA, the CDR3 is TGCGCCAGCAGCGGGGACAGGTGGGCCGGGGAGCTGTTTTTT. Protein sequence: CASSGDRWAGELFF.

The rearrangement links TRBV7-9 to TRBJ1-1; TRBD1 aligns across 7 bases. Losses at the gene ends were 4 bases for V and 0 bases for J; bases not matched to a gene: 5. CDR1 SEHNR and CDR2 FQNEAQ come from the germline V gene (reference sequence). CDR3 size: 15 residues. The CDR3 bases are TGTGCCAGCAGCTGGATGACAGGGATGAACACTGAAGCTTTCTTT. Translated, it gives CASSWMTGMNTEAFF. The full variable domain, rest sourced from reference TRBV7-9 and TRBJ1-1, is DTGVSQNPRHKITKRGQNVTFRCDPISEHNRLYWYRQTLGQGPEFLTYFQNEAQLEKSRLLSDRFSAERPKGSFSTLEIQRTEQGDSAMYLCASSWMTGMNTEAFFGQGTRLTVV.

The CDR3 region has the DNA TGTGCCAGCAGCTTGGACTCCTCAGATACGCAGTATTTT. Translation gives CASSLDSSDTQYF. The chain combines TRBV5-4 with TRBJ2-3; no definite D call. The V end lost 0 bases, the J end lost 4 bases, and 6 bases lay between the germline ends. This CDR3 is 13 amino acids long. Germline CDR1 and CDR2: SGHNT and YYREEE (reference sequence).

The V call is TRBV10-3, the J call TRBJ2-1; TRBD2 is a possible D gene (5 bases). Germline assignment: CDR1 ENHRY and CDR2 SYGVKD. The CDR3 has 15 amino acids. V lost 3 bases to trimming and J lost 6 bases, with 15 bases between them. Here the CDR3 reads CAISDSSVYINEQFF. As DNA, the CDR3 is TGTGCCATCAGTGATAGTAGCGTTTACATCAATGAGCAGTTCTTC.

With regard to this clone: The same CDR3 can be traced to other DNA sequences in this sample. The rearrangement links TRBV7-7 to TRBJ2-3, with unresolved D. The CDR3 sequence is 13 residues long. Trimming left V 5 bases short and J 1 base short, with 7 bases between. Germline assignment: CDR1 SSHAT and CDR2 FNYEAQ (reference sequence). The CDR3 sequence is CASSTGGTDTQYF. The CDR3 bases are TGTGCCAGCAGCACCGGTGGCACAGATACGCAGTATTTT.

The sample holds a few counts of this clone. Other DNA sequences in this sample translate to the same CDR3. This chain joins TRBV28 and TRBJ1-5; D is ambiguous. The V end was cut by 5 bases, the J end by 4 bases, with 9 bases between. CDR1 is MDHEN, CDR2 SYDVKM, per germline. This CDR3 has 13 residues. The CDR3 DNA sequence: TGTGCCAGCAGTCCAACTGGTAATCAGCCCCAGCATTTT. This codes for CASSPTGNQPQHF. Complete variable domain (other parts from reference TRBV28 and TRBJ1-5): DVKVTQSSRYLVKRTGEKVFLECVQDMDHENMFWYRQDPGLGLRLIYFSYDVKMKEKGDIPEGYSVSREKKERFSLILESASTNQTSMYLCASSPTGNQPQHFGDGTRLSIL.